This is a list of T cell receptor beta chains from one sample in a study of control samples from healthy donors and cancer patients. Here immunoSEQ multiplex PCR was the method, and the copy in TCRdb shows in-frame clones only, minus some. The table records 17,000 or so clones, more than 70% of them present only once. Sequencing input: PBMCs. The receptor set was obtained from a woman aged 70-85 years with colorectal cancer. Both conserved end residues are part of each CDR3. The D gene is left open where the match is weak. Size tells how often a clone was seen (once, few, many) or the class of an expanded clone, and some rows leave it out.

d_call,clone_size,j_call,v_call,cdr3_nt,cdr3_aa
NA,NA,TRBJ2-4,TRBV9,TGTGCCAGCAGCGTAACCCGGAGGACCTCCAAAAACATTCAGTACTTC,CASSVTRRTSKNIQYF
NA,NA,TRBJ1-5,TRBV19,TGTGCCAGTAGTATAGAGGGTTGGGTCAATCAGCCCCAGCATTTT,CASSIEGWVNQPQHF
NA,NA,TRBJ1-5,TRBV5-4,TGTGCCAGCAGCCAGGACAGAATGAATCAGCCCCAGCATTTT,CASSQDRMNQPQHF
TRBD2,few,TRBJ2-7,TRBV5-1,TGCGCCAGCAGCTTGGAGCTAGCGGGTTCCCCCTACGAGCAGTACTTC,CASSLELAGSPYEQYF
TRBD1,NA,TRBJ2-1,TRBV10-3,TGTGCCATCAGTGAGTCGACGGGACAGGGAGGTCAGTTCTTC,CAISESTGQGGQFF
TRBD1,NA,TRBJ2-3,TRBV2,TGTGCCAGCAGTTCCCCGGGACAGGGGGGAGATACGCAGTATTTT,CASSSPGQGGDTQYF
TRBD1,NA,TRBJ2-7,TRBV5-4,TGTGCCAGCAGCTTAACAGGGGGCTACGAGCAGTACTTC,CASSLTGGYEQYF
NA,NA,TRBJ1-1,TRBV3-1/TRBV3-2,TGTGCCAGCAGCCAACAACGGGCGAACACTGAAGCTTTCTTT,CASSQQRANTEAFF
TRBD1,NA,TRBJ2-7,TRBV7-2,TGTGCCAGCAGCTCCCGGACAGGGGTTTACGAGCAGTACTTC,CASSSRTGVYEQYF
NA,few,TRBJ2-7,TRBV7-8,TGTGCCAGCAGCTTAGCTAAGAGCTCCTACGAGCAGTACTTC,CASSLAKSSYEQYF
NA,NA,TRBJ2-7,TRBV5-1,TGCGCCAGCAGCTTGGGGCTCAGTTACTCCTACGAGCAGTACTTC,CASSLGLSYSYEQYF
NA,once,TRBJ2-3,TRBV4-3,TGCGCCAGCAGCCAAACCCCAGGGGATACGCAGTATTTT,CASSQTPGDTQYF
NA,NA,TRBJ2-4,TRBV3-1/TRBV3-2,TGTGCCAGCAGCCAAGGGGGAGAGAATTGGCACATTCAGTACTTC,CASSQGGENWHIQYF
NA,NA,TRBJ2-5,TRBV5-1,TGCGCCAGCAGCTTTCAAGAGACCCAGTACTTC,CASSFQETQYF
TRBD2,few,TRBJ2-1,TRBV2,TGTGCCAGCATGCATCCGGGCCCCGGCGGGAGGGCTGGAGATGAGCAGTTCTTC,CASMHPGPGGRAGDEQFF
NA,NA,TRBJ1-2,TRBV7-2,TGTGCCAGCAGCTTAGATCCGCTACCAAGGAGGTACACCTTC,CASSLDPLPRRYTF
TRBD2,NA,TRBJ2-1,TRBV9,TGTGCCAGCAGCAGTGGACTAGCGGCTCACTCCTACAATGAGCAGTTCTTC,CASSSGLAAHSYNEQFF
TRBD2,NA,TRBJ2-1,TRBV19,TGTGCCAGTAGTAATCCCCGGACTAGCGGGAGGGTAAGCTCCTACAATGAGCAGTTCTTC,CASSNPRTSGRVSSYNEQFF
NA,NA,TRBJ2-7,TRBV10-3,TGTGCCATCAGTTCCGCGACGGCATACTACGAGCAGTACTTC,CAISSATAYYEQYF
NA,few,TRBJ2-7,TRBV12-3/TRBV12-4,TGTGCCAGCAGTTCGTCGCTCTACGAGCAGTACTTC,CASSSSLYEQYF
TRBD1,NA,TRBJ2-3,TRBV9,TGTGCCAGCAGCGTAGAGGGACAGGGGCAAGATACGCAGTATTTT,CASSVEGQGQDTQYF
NA,NA,TRBJ2-7,TRBV7-9,TGTGCCAGCAGCTGGGACAACAGCGGGCAGTACTTC,CASSWDNSGQYF
NA,NA,TRBJ1-6,TRBV3-1/TRBV3-2,TGTGCCAGCAGCCCCCAGGCAGGGGACTCACCCCTCCACTTT,CASSPQAGDSPLHF
TRBD1,NA,TRBJ1-2,TRBV7-2,TGTGCCAGCAGATCCGGGACAGGGTCAATTATTGCCTTC,CASRSGTGSIIAF
TRBD2,NA,TRBJ2-1,TRBV5-1,TGCGCCAGCAGCCCGACTAGCGGATACAATGAGCAGTTCTTC,CASSPTSGYNEQFF
TRBD2,NA,TRBJ2-2,TRBV4-3,TGCGCCAGCAGCCAAGACACTAGCGGGGCTAACACCGGGGAGCTGTTTTTT,CASSQDTSGANTGELFF
NA,NA,TRBJ2-4,TRBV3-1/TRBV3-2,TGTGCCAGCAGCCCAGGGAAATGGTCCAAAAACATTCAGTACTTC,CASSPGKWSKNIQYF
NA,NA,TRBJ1-1,TRBV4-1,TGCGCCAGCAGCCAGAGACGAATGAACACTGAAGCTTTCTTT,CASSQRRMNTEAFF
TRBD2,NA,TRBJ2-5,TRBV7-2,TGTGCCACCTCAGCTTTGGTAGCGGGGCGGGAGACCCAGTACTTC,CATSALVAGRETQYF
NA,NA,TRBJ2-7,TRBV10-3,TGTGCCATCAGTACATCCCAACCGACTACGGAGCAGTACTTC,CAISTSQPTTEQYF
NA,NA,TRBJ2-2,TRBV11-3,TGTGCCAGCAGCTTTAGGTGGGGAACCACCGGGGAGCTGTTTTTT,CASSFRWGTTGELFF
TRBD1,NA,TRBJ1-5,TRBV18,TGTGCCAGCTCACCGACAGGGGGGAATCAGCCCCAGCATTTT,CASSPTGGNQPQHF
TRBD1,once,TRBJ2-1,TRBV10-3,TGTGCCATCGGACAGGGGGGTCAGTTCTTC,CAIGQGGQFF
NA,NA,TRBJ1-1,TRBV6-2/TRBV6-3,TGTGCCAGCAGCCCAGACCTCGGTTTTGGCACTGAAGCTTTCTTT,CASSPDLGFGTEAFF
TRBD2,NA,TRBJ2-3,TRBV29-1,TGCAGCGTTGAAGGGGGGAGGCTAGCGGGAGTGGGTAGCACAGATACGCAGTATTTT,CSVEGGRLAGVGSTDTQYF
TRBD2,NA,TRBJ2-3,TRBV6-2/TRBV6-3,TGTGCCAGCAGTCGACTAGCAGGTGATACGCAGTATTTT,CASSRLAGDTQYF
NA,NA,TRBJ1-4,TRBV2,TGTGCCAGCAGTGAAGCTCCGGCTTGGGGGCCACCTAATGAAAAACTGTTTTTT,CASSEAPAWGPPNEKLFF
NA,NA,TRBJ2-2,TRBV13,TGTGCCAGCAGCTTTCTTGGGTACACCGGGGAGCTGTTTTTT,CASSFLGYTGELFF